Sequencing of this TCR beta chain was carried out in a study of shared clonotypes between healthy human individuals. Overall study context: Aged between 18 and 49, the donors were a couple of women and three men.

The run depth of the assay was deep. Profiling relied on immunoSEQ multiplex PCR, and the TCRdb table lists in-frame clones only, not all of them. The table lists roughly 2.6 million clones, roughly nine tenths of them singletons. Germline lookup yields CDR1 MNHEY and CDR2 SMNVEV (reference sequence). Trimming removed 6 bases from V and 1 base from J, with 11 bases in between. The CDR3 has 14 residues. The chain uses TRBV27 and TRBJ2-3; D may correspond to TRBD1 or TRBD2 (5 bases each). The receptor comes from a man younger than 35 in good health. The sample taken for sequencing was naive CD4+ T cells sorted from blood. Subset indicated: CD45RA+ positively selected. Here the CDR3 reads CASSRDGRTDTQYF. The DNA of the CDR3 is TGTGCCAGCAGCAGGGACGGACGCACAGATACGCAGTATTTT.